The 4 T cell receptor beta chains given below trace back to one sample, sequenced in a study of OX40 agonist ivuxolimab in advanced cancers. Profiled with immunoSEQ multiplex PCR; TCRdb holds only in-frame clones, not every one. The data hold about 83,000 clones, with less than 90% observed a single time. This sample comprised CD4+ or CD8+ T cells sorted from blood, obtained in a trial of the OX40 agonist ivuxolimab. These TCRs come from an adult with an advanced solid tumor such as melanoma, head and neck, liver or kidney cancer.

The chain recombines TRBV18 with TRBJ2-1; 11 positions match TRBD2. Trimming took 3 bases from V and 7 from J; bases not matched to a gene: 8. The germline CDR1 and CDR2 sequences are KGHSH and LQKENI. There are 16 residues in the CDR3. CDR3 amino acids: CASSPQTSGVGNEQFF. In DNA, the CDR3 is TGTGCCAGCTCACCTCAGACTAGCGGGGTTGGGAATGAGCAGTTCTTC.

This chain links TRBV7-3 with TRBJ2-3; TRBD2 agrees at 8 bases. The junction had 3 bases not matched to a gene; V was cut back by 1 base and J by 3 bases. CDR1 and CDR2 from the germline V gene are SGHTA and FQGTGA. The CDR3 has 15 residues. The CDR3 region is CASSLKGTSTDTQYF. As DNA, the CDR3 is TGTGCCAGCAGCTTAAAAGGGACTAGTACAGATACGCAGTATTTT.

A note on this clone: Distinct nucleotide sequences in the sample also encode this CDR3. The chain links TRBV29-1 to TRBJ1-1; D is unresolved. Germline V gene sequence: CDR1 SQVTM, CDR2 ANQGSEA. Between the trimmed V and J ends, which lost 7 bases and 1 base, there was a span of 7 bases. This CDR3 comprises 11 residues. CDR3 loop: CSGFRNTEAFF. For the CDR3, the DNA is TGCAGCGGCTTCAGGAACACTGAAGCTTTCTTT. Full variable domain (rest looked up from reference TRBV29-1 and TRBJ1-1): SAVISQKPSRDICQRGTSLTIQCQVDSQVTMMFWYRQQPGQSLTLIATANQGSEATYESGFVIDKFPISRPNLTFSTLTVSNMSPEDSSIYLCSGFRNTEAFFGQGTRLTVV.

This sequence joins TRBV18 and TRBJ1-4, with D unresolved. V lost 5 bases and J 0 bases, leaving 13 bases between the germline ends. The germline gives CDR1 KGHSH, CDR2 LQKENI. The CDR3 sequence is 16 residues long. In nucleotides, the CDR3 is TGTGCCAGCTCAAAAAACGGGAACCCAACTAATGAAAAACTGTTTTTT. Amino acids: CASSKNGNPTNEKLFF.